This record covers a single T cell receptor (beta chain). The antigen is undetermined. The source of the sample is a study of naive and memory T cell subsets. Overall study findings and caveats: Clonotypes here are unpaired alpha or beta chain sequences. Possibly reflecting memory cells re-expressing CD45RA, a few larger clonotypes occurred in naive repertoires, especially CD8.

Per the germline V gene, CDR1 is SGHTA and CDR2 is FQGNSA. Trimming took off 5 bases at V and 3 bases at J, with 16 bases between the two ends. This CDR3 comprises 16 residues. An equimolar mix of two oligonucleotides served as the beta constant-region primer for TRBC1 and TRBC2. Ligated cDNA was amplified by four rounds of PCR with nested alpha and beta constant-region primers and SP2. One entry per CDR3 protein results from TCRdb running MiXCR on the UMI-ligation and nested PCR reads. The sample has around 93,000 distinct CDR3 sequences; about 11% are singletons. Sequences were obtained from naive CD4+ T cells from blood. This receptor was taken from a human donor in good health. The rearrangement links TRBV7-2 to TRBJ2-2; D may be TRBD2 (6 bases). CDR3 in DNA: TGTGCCAGCAGCCCCCGGGGTTGGGGGGACACCGGGGAGCTGTTTTTT. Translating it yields CASSPRGWGDTGELFF.